This TCR beta chain derives from a study of OX40 agonist ivuxolimab in advanced cancers. Background for the entire study: Ivuxolimab was an agonistic, fully human IgG2 monoclonal antibody directed against OX40 (CD134), a costimulatory receptor. In the dose-escalation cohort, roughly four fifths of patients were male, and the mean age was approximately 60 years, with a range of about 23 to 90. Patients were allowed to have had prior anti-PD-1, anti-PD-L1 or anti-CTLA-4 therapy, and approximately 40% of the dose-escalation patients had been treated with checkpoint inhibitors. Of the roughly 54 patients in dose escalation, about 20 had hepatocellular carcinoma, some 15 had melanoma, 9 had renal cell carcinoma and 9 had head and neck cancer. Peripheral TCRbeta sequencing aimed to test whether ivuxolimab altered TCR sequence diversity and caused clonal T-cell expansion. Partial responses occurred in three dose-escalation patients, of whom one had hepatocellular carcinoma and two had cutaneous melanoma. The monotherapy dose-escalation portion (N of about 50 patients) of the phase I ivuxolimab trial is reported in the paper. Intravenous ivuxolimab was administered to patients every 2 weeks at six dose levels: 0.01, 0.1, 0.3, 1.5, 3 and 10 mg/kg.

Patients with a history of autoimmune disease or receiving systemic immunosuppression were excluded from the trial. Peripheral blood for TCR sequencing was drawn from every dose cohort at baseline, at cycle 4 day 1 and at cycle 7 day 1. The samples were taken from a phase I, first-in-human, multicenter, open-label dose-escalation trial of ivuxolimab. Adults with locally advanced or metastatic melanoma, renal cell, hepatocellular, or head and neck squamous cell carcinoma were enrolled in the trial. Before TCR sequencing, CD4+ and CD8+ T cells were separately sorted from peripheral blood. A note on this clone: Its cognate antigen has yet to be identified. No qualities accompany the bases; no much larger clone lies one base away.

Genomic DNA was isolated from the sorted cells so that the TCRbeta CDR3 region could be sequenced. The immunoSEQ Assay was used to sequence the TCRbeta CDR3 regions. TCRdb took over this immuneACCESS table, retaining in-frame rearrangements with V and J assigned. Such tables are incomplete; in checked studies, under half of the missing clones stem from an unresolved V gene, and the remainder is unexplained. This sample is represented by around 63,000 clones; over 70% of them were singletons. The ten largest clonotypes hold under 7% of the sample. Overall study outcomes, separate from this receptor: Antigen specificity was not determined for the clonally expanded peripheral T cells. Clonal expansion of both CD4+ and CD8+ blood T cells was observed from baseline to week 6 at doses 0.1 to 3.0 mg/kg. In partial responders in the 0.1-3.0 mg/kg groups, normalized peripheral clonal expansion was found to be among the lowest, especially among CD8+ T cells. After ivuxolimab, more expanded clones were found on average in CD8+ T cells than in CD4+ T cells. Low levels of normalized T-cell clonal expansion were also seen in some patients who did not respond.

Here the sequenced sample was CD4+ or CD8+ T cells sorted from blood, taken in a trial of the OX40 agonist ivuxolimab. The TCR comes from an adult with an advanced solid tumor such as melanoma, head and neck, liver or kidney cancer.

The CDR3 has the sequence CASSLARGDPTDTQYF. The sequence in DNA is TGTGCCAGCAGCTTAGCTAGGGGGGACCCCACAGATACGCAGTATTTT. The chain was built from TRBV7-9 and TRBJ2-3; the D element could tentatively be TRBD1 or TRBD2, as 6 bases agree for each. From cysteine to phenylalanine, the CDR3 is 16 amino acids long. Solely the CDR3 DNA is kept, with 48 bases framed from the first base. CDR1 is given as SEHNR and CDR2 as FQNEAQ, both from the germline V gene (reference sequence). Cut back by 0 bases and 2 bases, the V and J ends lie 12 bases apart.